The rows below give T cell receptor beta chains drawn from one sample of a study of blood T cell repertoires in COVID-19. The repertoire was sequenced with immunoSEQ multiplex PCR; TCRdb's copy has only in-frame clones and lacks some. The table records a few hundred thousand clones, around four fifths of them present only once. Sequencing used peripheral blood. The receptors come from a man in his fifties or sixties who had recovered from COVID-19. Each CDR3 is given with its conserved first and last residue. Fields, in order: CDR3 length, D gene, clone size, J gene, V gene, CDR3 protein, CDR3 DNA. A D gene is named only where the DNA matches it firmly. Some rows have no size entry. The others give once, few or many, or a class for an expanded clone.

14,.,few,TRBJ2-5,TRBV21-1,CASRFTGREETQYF,TGTGCCAGCAGGTTTACAGGACGAGAAGAGACCCAGTACTTC
15,.,few,TRBJ1-1,TRBV5-4,CASSTGRTMNTEAFF,TGTGCCAGCAGCACCGGACGGACTATGAACACTGAAGCTTTCTTT
13,TRBD1,once,TRBJ2-4,TRBV29-1,CSVEDHRGDIQYF,TGCAGCGTTGAAGACCACAGGGGGGACATTCAGTACTTC
14,.,once,TRBJ1-5,TRBV10-1,CASRVQDSNQPQHF,TGCGCCAGCAGGGTACAGGATAGCAATCAGCCCCAGCATTTT
15,TRBD1,.,TRBJ1-1,TRBV7-8,CASGRETGMNTEAFF,TGTGCCAGCGGACGGGAGACAGGGATGAACACTGAAGCTTTCTTT
15,TRBD1,few,TRBJ1-5,TRBV18,CASSRAGGRNQPQHF,TGTGCCAGCTCACGAGCAGGGGGTCGCAATCAGCCCCAGCATTTT
12,.,.,TRBJ1-1,TRBV14,CASARGNTEAFF,TGTGCCAGCGCGCGGGGGAACACTGAAGCTTTCTTT
16,.,.,TRBJ1-4,TRBV15,CATSRETQGIYEKLFF,TGTGCCACCAGCAGAGAGACGCAGGGGATTTATGAAAAACTGTTTTTT
12,.,.,TRBJ2-7,TRBV10-3,CAIKGSSYEQYF,TGTGCCATCAAGGGGTCCTCCTACGAGCAGTACTTC
15,.,.,TRBJ2-7,TRBV5-6,CASSLSGLITYEQYF,TGTGCCAGCAGCCTGTCCGGACTGATCACCTACGAGCAGTACTTC
15,TRBD2,.,TRBJ2-3,TRBV19,CASSTQRGGRDTQYF,TGTGCCAGTAGTACCCAGCGGGGGGGCCGGGATACGCAGTATTTT
17,TRBD2,.,TRBJ2-3,TRBV9,CASSGGLAGTSTDTQYF,TGTGCCAGCAGCGGGGGACTAGCGGGTACTAGCACAGATACGCAGTATTTT
15,TRBD1,.,TRBJ2-3,TRBV6-5,CASSTGTANTDTQYF,TGTGCCAGCAGCACCGGGACAGCCAACACAGATACGCAGTATTTT
10,.,.,TRBJ2-4,TRBV20-1,CSARDLGQRF,TGCAGTGCTAGAGATCTAGGACAGAGGTTC
14,.,.,TRBJ2-5,TRBV29-1,CSVVVRHRQETQYF,TGCAGCGTTGTTGTCCGACACAGACAAGAGACCCAGTACTTC